Listed below are T cell receptor beta chains from one sample, sequenced in a study of blood T cell repertoires in COVID-19. Data came from immunoSEQ multiplex PCR; TCRdb stores just in-frame clones and leaves some out. Found here are 200,000 to 300,000 clones, roughly 80% of them singletons; the top ten hold 7.9%. The sequenced sample was peripheral blood. These receptors came from a woman over 75 with acute or convalescent COVID-19. Each CDR3 is given with its conserved first and last residue. Each record gives: clone size, J gene, D gene, V gene, CDR3 DNA, CDR3 protein. D genes are given only for firm matches. Some rows mark clone size as missing; the rest say once, few, many or name a class of expanded clone.

-,TRBJ1-5,-,TRBV5-1,TGCGCCAGCAGCTTGGATCGGTCTAGCAATCAGCCCCAGCATTTT,CASSLDRSSNQPQHF
-,TRBJ2-5,TRBD1,TRBV5-1,TGCGCCAGCAGCACCCAATCGACAGGGGAAGAGACCCAGTACTTC,CASSTQSTGEETQYF
-,TRBJ2-7,-,TRBV19,TGTGCCAGTAGTATACCTGGCGGGACCTCCTACGAGCAGTACTTC,CASSIPGGTSYEQYF
-,TRBJ2-7,-,TRBV20-1,TGCAGTGCTTCTAGGGGCTACGAGCAGTACTTC,CSASRGYEQYF
-,TRBJ2-2,TRBD2,TRBV19,TGTGCCACCCCGTCTAGCGGGAGTACGAACACCGGGGAGCTGTTTTTT,CATPSSGSTNTGELFF
-,TRBJ2-2,TRBD1,TRBV7-2,TGTGCCAGCAGCGGCAGGGGGCGCGGGACCGGGGAGCTGTTTTTT,CASSGRGRGTGELFF
-,TRBJ2-5,TRBD1,TRBV7-8,TGTGCCAGCAGCTTAATGGACAGGGCCTCAGCCCAGTACTTC,CASSLMDRASAQYF
-,TRBJ2-5,-,TRBV21-1,TGTGCCAGCAGCCTAGGGTCGGGGGGGATGAGGGAGACCCAGTACTTC,CASSLGSGGMRETQYF
-,TRBJ2-3,-,TRBV5-1,TGCGCCAGCAGCTTGACGGGTAGCGGCGCCGTGGATACGCAGTATTTT,CASSLTGSGAVDTQYF
once,TRBJ2-3,TRBD1,TRBV24-1,TGTGCCACCAGTGATGATCGGGACAGGGGGCGCCGGACGCAGTATTTT,CATSDDRDRGRRTQYF
-,TRBJ1-2,-,TRBV11-2,TGTGCCAGCAGCTCTGGCACCAGGGGCGACTATGGCTACACCTTC,CASSSGTRGDYGYTF
-,TRBJ2-7,TRBD1,TRBV7-2,TGTGCCAGCAGCACGGACAGGGGGGGCTACGAGCAGTACTTC,CASSTDRGGYEQYF
-,TRBJ2-3,-,TRBV7-3,TGTGCCAGCAGCTCAAGGAGGGCCGAGGTAGATACGCAGTATTTT,CASSSRRAEVDTQYF
once,TRBJ1-1,-,TRBV3-1/TRBV3-2,TGTGCCAGCAGCCAAGGGAGGAGCACTGAAGCTTTCTTT,CASSQGRSTEAFF
few,TRBJ1-1,-,TRBV29-1,TGCAGCGTTGATTCAGGGGACACTGAAGCTTTCTTT,CSVDSGDTEAFF
-,TRBJ2-1,TRBD2,TRBV28,TGTGCCAGCAGTTCGCAACTAGCGGGAGCCTACAATGAGCAGTTCTTC,CASSSQLAGAYNEQFF
-,TRBJ1-2,-,TRBV28,TGTGCCAGCAACCGGCCCAGACTTAACTATGGCTACACCTTC,CASNRPRLNYGYTF
-,TRBJ1-1,-,TRBV6-4,TGTGCCAGCAGTGACTCAGGGGGTGTAGGGACTGAAGCTTTCTTT,CASSDSGGVGTEAFF
-,TRBJ2-7,TRBD1,TRBV6-5,TGTGCCATAGACAGGGGGTCATCCTACGAGCAGTACTTC,CAIDRGSSYEQYF
-,TRBJ2-7,-,TRBV9,TGTGCCAGCAGCGTAGTACCAGACACCCCCTACGAGCAGTACTTC,CASSVVPDTPYEQYF
once,TRBJ2-1,TRBD2,TRBV7-3,TGTGCCAGCAGCTTAAAAGCGGGACTATCCTACAATGAGCAGTTCTTC,CASSLKAGLSYNEQFF
-,TRBJ1-2,TRBD1,TRBV14,TGTGCCAGCAGCCCCCCAGTAGGCAGGGGGGACCATAACTATGGCTACACCTTC,CASSPPVGRGDHNYGYTF
few,TRBJ1-6,TRBD1,TRBV7-8,TGTGCCAGCAGCCCCGTAGGGACAGGGAATTCACCCCTCCACTTT,CASSPVGTGNSPLHF
-,TRBJ1-3,-,TRBV9,TGTGCCAGCAGCGTAAGGGCAGGGGCTGGAAACACCATATATTTT,CASSVRAGAGNTIYF
-,TRBJ1-1,-,TRBV10-2,TGCGCCAGCAGTCTCGGGTCTTACACTGAAGCTTTCTTT,CASSLGSYTEAFF
-,TRBJ2-5,-,TRBV25-1,TGTGCCAGCAGTGAATGGAGGGGTGGGAGGGAGACCCAGTACTTC,CASSEWRGGRETQYF
-,TRBJ2-1,TRBD2,TRBV7-2,TGTGCCAGCAGCTTAGGACTAGCGGTGACCTCCTACAATGAGCAGTTCTTC,CASSLGLAVTSYNEQFF
-,TRBJ2-1,-,TRBV4-1,TGCGCCAGCAGCCAAGCTAAAAGTGAGCAGTTCTTC,CASSQAKSEQFF
-,TRBJ2-7,TRBD2,TRBV7-9,TGTGCCAGCAGCGTACTAGCGGGGTACGAGCAGTACTTC,CASSVLAGYEQYF
once,TRBJ1-3,TRBD1,TRBV24-1,TGTGCCACCAGTGATTCCCGGGACAGGGGAATTGGCTCTGGAAACACCATATATTTT,CATSDSRDRGIGSGNTIYF
-,TRBJ1-5,TRBD1,TRBV19,TGTGCCAGTAGTAGCGGGACAGGGGGACGGAGCAATCAGCCCCAGCATTTT,CASSSGTGGRSNQPQHF
-,TRBJ2-1,TRBD2,TRBV7-9,TGTGCCAGCAGCTTAGACGGGAGGGTCAGGAATGAGCAGTTCTTC,CASSLDGRVRNEQFF
-,TRBJ2-5,-,TRBV14,TGTGCCAGCAGCCAAGACAGATCCTGGCAAGAGACCCAGTACTTC,CASSQDRSWQETQYF
-,TRBJ1-3,-,TRBV3-1/TRBV3-2,TGTGCCAGCAGCCAAGATACGGTCTCTGGAAACACCATATATTTT,CASSQDTVSGNTIYF
-,TRBJ1-6,-,TRBV5-6,TGTGCCAGCAGCTGGGGCAGGGGTCATTCACCCCTCCACTTT,CASSWGRGHSPLHF
-,TRBJ1-2,TRBD1,TRBV2,TGTGCCAGCAGCGGGACAGGGGCCTATGGCTACACCTTC,CASSGTGAYGYTF
-,TRBJ2-3,TRBD2,TRBV25-1,TGTGCCAGCAGTCGGGGGGGGCCACCAGATACGCAGTATTTT,CASSRGGPPDTQYF
-,TRBJ2-7,-,TRBV10-2,TGCGCCACCGCCGCGGGTTACGAGCAGTACTTC,CATAAGYEQYF
-,TRBJ1-2,-,TRBV5-5,TGTGCCAGCAGCTTGGTACAGGTTTACTATGGCTACACCTTC,CASSLVQVYYGYTF
once,TRBJ1-2,-,TRBV6-5,TGTGCCTCGAGGAATGTGGGGGCTCGGTATGGCTACACCTTC,CASRNVGARYGYTF
-,TRBJ2-7,-,TRBV20-1,TGCAGTGCTCACAGGGTTCCCGAGCAGTACTTC,CSAHRVPEQYF
few,TRBJ1-1,-,TRBV19,TGTGCCAGTAGTATTGGTTACAGAAAAACTGAAGCTTTCTTT,CASSIGYRKTEAFF
few,TRBJ2-5,-,TRBV7-9,TGTGCCAGCAGCTTATGGAGCCAAGAGACCCAGTACTTC,CASSLWSQETQYF
-,TRBJ1-4,TRBD1,TRBV6-6,TGTGCCAGCAGTTTCGACAGGGCTAATGAAAAACTGTTTTTT,CASSFDRANEKLFF
-,TRBJ2-1,TRBD2,TRBV27,TGTGCCAGCAGTTCGCTAGCGGTGCAGTTCTTC,CASSSLAVQFF
-,TRBJ2-7,TRBD2,TRBV7-9,TGTGCCAGCAGCGATACTGGCGGGAGGGGAGGAGAGCAGTACTTC,CASSDTGGRGGEQYF
-,TRBJ1-1,-,TRBV10-3,TGTGCCATCAGTCCTTTTCAGGGTTTTACAGGCGAGAACACTGAAGCTTTCTTT,CAISPFQGFTGENTEAFF
-,TRBJ2-1,TRBD1,TRBV24-1,TGTGCCACCAGTGACTCCGGGACAGGCACCTACAATGAGCAGTTCTTC,CATSDSGTGTYNEQFF
-,TRBJ2-7,TRBD2,TRBV30,TGTGCCTGGAGTGTAGGACTAGCGGGAGTCTCCTACGAGCAGTACTTC,CAWSVGLAGVSYEQYF
once,TRBJ2-3,-,TRBV10-3,TGTGCCATCAGTGAACGGAGGGAAGCGCATACGCAGTATTTT,CAISERREAHTQYF
-,TRBJ1-4,TRBD1,TRBV9,TGTGCCAGCAGCGAGACAGGGAAGGGTGAAAAACTGTTTTTT,CASSETGKGEKLFF
many,TRBJ2-5,TRBD1,TRBV7-9,TGTGCCAGCACCGGGACAGGGGAGACCCAGTACTTC,CASTGTGETQYF
-,TRBJ1-4,TRBD1,TRBV3-1/TRBV3-2,TGTGCCAGCAGCCACACCACAGGGGGGTATGAAAAACTGTTTTTT,CASSHTTGGYEKLFF